This T cell receptor beta chain was retrieved from a study of a mutant IDH1 vaccine in newly diagnosed glioma. Comment on this clone: The antigen remains undetermined.

Time point described: week 23, last vaccination. Each dose of the vaccine consisted of 300 ug of mutant IDH1 20-mer peptide, with topical imiquimod. V was clipped by 5 bases and J by 3 bases; unmatched bases: 8. The V gene's germline CDR1 is ENHRY and CDR2 SYGVKD. The CDR3 covers 16 residues. TCRdb's table, derived via immunoSEQ multiplex PCR, lists solely in-frame clones and lacks some. This table holds 40,000 or so clones, roughly 80% found once. This clonotype was sampled from a woman aged 18 to 35 with glioma. Some clones in this sample may be carry-over from other donors' samples. The rearrangement joins TRBV10-3 to TRBJ2-3; 10 nucleotides align to TRBD2. The sample was PBMCs, taken from a glioma patient whose treatment included an IDH1 peptide vaccine. The CDR3 here is CAISFLAGEGTDTQYF. The CDR3, as DNA: TGTGCCATCAGTTTCCTAGCGGGAGAAGGGACAGATACGCAGTATTTT.